These 18 T cell receptor beta chains were all obtained from the same sample, sequenced in a study of human T cells and chemical hapten exposure. Time point in this sample: patch test 3, about 24 weeks after DPC sensitization. Regarding treatment: therapeutic diphenylcyclopropenone sensitization with weekly scalp DPC. MiXCR, run by TCRdb on the RACE reads, gives a single entry per CDR3 protein. The sample yields over 70,000 distinct CDR3 sequences, around 9.9% seen once. The specimen was whole blood, collected in connection with sensitization to the hapten diphenylcyclopropenone (DPC). The receptor source for this set is a woman aged 30 to 39 with alopecia areata. Some clones in this sample may be carry-over from other donors' samples.

This clonotype was seen at least ten times. The chain links TRBV7-6 to TRBJ2-5; 7 nucleotides line up with TRBD2. The CDR3 runs 14 residues. V was clipped by 5 bases and J by 4 bases; unmatched bases: 7. The V gene's germline CDR1 is SGHVS and CDR2 FNYEAQ. Written as DNA, the CDR3 is TGTGCCAGCAGCCCGGGACTAAGTGCAGAGACCCAGTACTTC. Translation gives CASSPGLSAETQYF. The full variable domain, in which reference TRBV7-6 and TRBJ2-5 provide the parts outside the CDR3, is GAGVSQSPRYKVTKRGQDVALRCDPISGHVSLYWYRQALGQGPEFLTYFNYEAQQDKSGLPNDRFSAERPEGSISTLTIQRTEQRDSAMYRCASSPGLSAETQYFGPGTRLLVL.

Only a few counts were recorded for this clonotype. The chain is built from TRBV7-6 and TRBJ2-5, with TRBD2 matching 13 bases. Trimming cost V 2 bases and J 0 bases; bases outside gene matches: 6. Germline CDR1 and CDR2: SGHVS and FNYEAQ. The CDR3 length is 18 residues. CDR3 DNA: TGTGCCAGCAGCTTACGTCGGACTAGCGGGGGTAACCAAGAGACCCAGTACTTC. Protein sequence: CASSLRRTSGGNQETQYF.

Ten or more counts support this clonotype. Written as DNA, the CDR3 is TGTGCCACCAGTGACCTGGACACTTATAATACGCAGTATTTT. This sequence encodes CATSDLDTYNTQYF. V is TRBV24-1 and J is TRBJ2-3; D possibly corresponds to TRBD1 (5 bases). In germline, CDR1 is KGHDR, CDR2 SFDVKD. Trimming removed 4 bases at V and 7 bases at J, with 14 bases between. CDR3 size: 14 residues.

This clonotype was observed at least ten times. The chain combines TRBV3-1 with TRBJ2-5; 7 nucleotides align to TRBD2. Germline CDR1 LGHDT, CDR2 YNNKEL (reference sequence). J was trimmed by 4 bases and V by 0 bases; bases with no gene match: 8. This CDR3 has 16 residues. The CDR3 protein is CASSQETAGDGETQYF. The CDR3 nucleotides are TGTGCCAGCAGCCAAGAAACGGCGGGGGATGGAGAGACCCAGTACTTC.

This clonotype was seen repeatedly, ten times or more. The chain uses TRBV18 and TRBJ2-7; the D gene is possibly TRBD1 (6 bases). From germline, CDR1 is KGHSH and CDR2 LQKENI. V was shortened by 0 bases and J by 5 bases, with 11 bases between the two germline ends. This CDR3 has 14 amino acids. The CDR3 sequence is CASSPPTGTHEQYF. For the CDR3, the DNA is TGTGCCAGCTCACCACCGACAGGCACGCACGAGCAGTACTTC.

The chain recombines TRBV29-1 with TRBJ2-3; 7 bases fit TRBD2. The germline CDR1 and CDR2 sequences are SQVTM and ANQGSEA. The CDR3 runs 13 residues. V was clipped by 4 bases and J by 6 bases; unmatched bases: 7. CDR3 in DNA: TGCAGCGTTGGGGAGGGAGTGGAGGATACGCAGTATTTT. Protein product: CSVGEGVEDTQYF.

Many counts were recorded for this clonotype. The rearrangement joins TRBV7-9 to TRBJ1-1; no reliable D call. V dropped 6 bases and J dropped 0 bases, with 11 bases sitting between them. This CDR3 has 14 residues. The germline gives CDR1 SEHNR, CDR2 FQNEAQ (reference sequence). DNA of the CDR3: TGTGCCAGCAGGGGCAGCAGCATGAACACTGAAGCTTTCTTT. Its translation is CASRGSSMNTEAFF.

This clonotype was picked up a small number of times. The chain recombines TRBV12-3 or TRBV12-4 with TRBJ2-1; D ambiguous. Between the trimmed V and J ends, which lost 5 bases and 4 bases, there was a span of 3 bases. This CDR3 contains 11 residues. The CDR3 is CASSKYNEQFF. The DNA of the CDR3 is TGTGCCAGCAGTAAATACAATGAGCAGTTCTTC.

In its sample, this clonotype was seen many times. V is TRBV12-3 or TRBV12-4 and J is TRBJ2-6, with unresolved D. The V and J ends lost 1 base and 4 bases respectively, with 14 bases between them. The CDR3 is made up of 17 amino acids. The CDR3 DNA is TGTGCCAGCAGTTTAGGGGTCGGGCCTGCCGGGGCCAACGTCCTGACTTTC. Translating gives CASSLGVGPAGANVLTF.

This clonotype was seen more than once but under ten times. This sequence joins TRBV7-6 and TRBJ2-3; weak D call: TRBD1 (6 bases). The germline V gene encodes CDR1 SGHVS and CDR2 FNYEAQ. The CDR3 runs to 15 residues. Trimming stripped 3 bases from V and 4 bases from J, with 14 bases between. CDR3 DNA sequence: TGTGCCAGCAGCTTGGGGGCAGGCACGGCAGATACGCAGTATTTT. This encodes CASSLGAGTADTQYF.

This clonotype was picked up many times. The rearrangement links TRBV7-6 to TRBJ1-1; D might be TRBD1 (5 bases). Per the germline V gene, CDR1 is SGHVS and CDR2 is FNYEAQ. Trimming took off 5 bases at V and 7 bases at J, with 14 bases between the two ends. There are 13 residues in the CDR3. The CDR3 bases are TGTGCCAGCAGCACCGGGACGGCCAATGAAGCTTTCTTT. It is translated as CASSTGTANEAFF.

There are a few counts of this clonotype. The CDR3 DNA sequence: TGCGCCAGCAGTCAAGACAAAGAGACCCAGTACTTC. Protein: CASSQDKETQYF. V and J are TRBV5-1 and TRBJ2-5; D gene uncertain. This CDR3 region has 12 residues. Trimming pared 5 bases from V and 3 bases from J, leaving 8 bases between. CDR1 is SGHRS and CDR2 is YFSETQ in the germline V gene.

This clonotype occurred a few times. The rearrangement joins TRBV28 to TRBJ2-7; the D gene could be TRBD1 or TRBD2 (5 bases each). CDR1 MDHEN and CDR2 SYDVKM come from the germline V gene. The V gene lost 2 bases and the J gene lost 6 bases, with 11 bases spanning the gap. This CDR3 contains 13 residues. This chain's CDR3 is CASSLTGGTEQYF. The DNA of the CDR3 is TGTGCCAGCAGTTTAACAGGTGGGACCGAGCAGTACTTC.

This clonotype was counted between two and nine times. This is likely a read error, given that the CDR3 carries no conserved phenylalanine or tryptophan at its end. V usage is TRBV10-3 and J usage is TRBJ2-1, with TRBD1 as a possible D gene (5 bases). CDR1 is ENHRY, CDR2 SYGVKD, per germline. The CDR3 covers 14 residues. Deletions cut 10 bases from V and 0 bases from J, with 13 bases between. For the CDR3, the DNA is TGTGCCAGCAGGGCCACTGACTCCTACAATGAGCAGTTCTTA. It translates to CASRATDSYNEQFL.

Ten or more counts support this clonotype. CDR3 protein: CASSQDFASGSGSYEQYF. The CDR3 bases are TGCGCCAGCAGCCAAGATTTCGCTAGCGGGAGCGGAAGTTACGAGCAGTACTTC. V and J are TRBV4-3 and TRBJ2-7, with 10 bases identical to TRBD2. V was clipped by 0 bases and J by 4 bases; unmatched bases: 12. Germline V CDR1 and CDR2: LGHNA, YSLEER. CDR3 length: 18 amino acids.

This sequence joins TRBV20-1 and TRBJ2-4, with D possibly called TRBD1 or TRBD2 (5 bases each). This CDR3 region has 11 residues. V was shortened by 1 base and J by 13 bases, with 11 bases between the two germline ends. Germline CDR1 and CDR2: DFQATT and SNEGSKA (reference sequence). The CDR3 is CSARVTWGQYF. The CDR3 DNA follows: TGCAGTGCTAGAGTCACCTGGGGGCAGTACTTC.

The V gene is TRBV28, the J gene TRBJ2-6; D assignment may be TRBD1 or TRBD2 (5 bases each). Germline lookup yields CDR1 MDHEN and CDR2 SYDVKM. The CDR3 totals 14 residues. With 5 bases removed from V and 15 bases from J, the gap between germline ends came to 20 bases. The DNA for the CDR3 is TGTGCCAGCAGTACGGGGACCGCGCGGCAGGCCCTGACTTTC. Translation gives CASSTGTARQALTF.

There are many counts of this clonotype. The V gene is TRBV11-2, the J gene TRBJ2-5; D is perhaps TRBD2 (6 bases). The germline V gene has CDR1 SGHAT and CDR2 FQNNGV. The CDR3 spans 13 residues. V lost 3 bases and J 5 bases, leaving 10 bases between the germline ends. CDR3 coding DNA: TGTGCCAGCAGCTTTGCGGGGCTGGAGACCCAGTACTTC. As protein: CASSFAGLETQYF.